A selection of T cell receptor beta chains follows, all from one sample in a study of Graves' ophthalmopathy and Graves' hyperthyroidism. From the multiplex PCR reads, TCRdb called clonotypes with MiXCR, one entry per CDR3 protein. The table includes 40,000 or so distinct CDR3 sequences, 50% detected once. Sequencing was done on a sample of peripheral blood. These receptors all stem from an adult woman with stable Graves' hyperthyroidism. Both conserved end residues are part of each CDR3. Fields, in order: D gene, V gene, clone size, J gene, CDR3 DNA, CDR3 protein. A D gene is named only where the DNA matches it firmly. Where a row states a size, it is once, few, many or the class of an expanded clone; other rows omit it.

TRBD2	TRBV7-9	once	TRBJ2-5	TGTGCCAGCAGCCAAGGGACTAGCGGGAAGGAGACCCAGTACTTC	CASSQGTSGKETQYF
.	TRBV7-9	.	TRBJ1-2	TGCGCCAGCAGCTTGAGGGCAGCGGGAGACTATGGCTACACCTTC	CASSLRAAGDYGYTF
.	TRBV19	many	TRBJ2-6	TGTGCCAGTAGTATAAGGGCGAATACTGGGGCCAACGTCCTGACTTTC	CASSIRANTGANVLTF
.	TRBV7-9	.	TRBJ1-5	TGTGCCAGCAGCGAGACGGGGGATAGCAATCAGCCCCAGCATTTT	CASSETGDSNQPQHF
.	TRBV20-1	.	TRBJ2-5	TGCAATGCTAGGAGTCCGGGGCAGGAGTATTTC	CNARSPGQEYF
.	TRBV7-3	.	TRBJ1-2	TGTGCCAGCAGCTTAGATCCGGGACACTTCTATGGCTACACCTTC	CASSLDPGHFYGYTF
.	TRBV20-1	.	TRBJ1-4	TGCAGTGCTGCCTTGAACGATGAAAAACTGTTTTTT	CSAALNDEKLFF
TRBD1	TRBV24-1	.	TRBJ1-4	TGTGCCACCAGTGAAGGACCCGGGACAGGGGGCGAAAAACTGTTTTTT	CATSEGPGTGGEKLFF
TRBD1	TRBV4-1	.	TRBJ1-2	TGCGCCAGCAGCCGGGGGGAAGGGGGCGCGGCAGGCTACACCTTC	CASSRGEGGAAGYTF
.	TRBV10-3	many	TRBJ1-2	TGTGCCATCAGTGACACCACTCCTAACTATGGCTACACCTTC	CAISDTTPNYGYTF
TRBD1	TRBV29-1	.	TRBJ1-2	TGCAGCGTCGACAGGGTGAGCTATGGCTACACCTTC	CSVDRVSYGYTF
.	TRBV19	.	TRBJ1-1	TGTGCCAGTAGTATCGGCCCCCGAGGGGCAGGCACTGAAGCTTTCTTT	CASSIGPRGAGTEAFF
TRBD2	TRBV7-2	few	TRBJ2-2	TGTGCCAGCAGCTTACAGTTAGCGGGACACACCGGGGAGCTGTTTTTT	CASSLQLAGHTGELFF
TRBD1	TRBV20-1	.	TRBJ2-7	TGCAGTGCCAGCAGCTTCCGGGACAGGGGGTCTGGGGAGCAGTACTTC	CSASSFRDRGSGEQYF
.	TRBV24-1	many	TRBJ2-7	TGTGCCACCAGTGACAAGGGTCACGAGCAGTACTTC	CATSDKGHEQYF
.	TRBV6-5	.	TRBJ1-1	TGTGCCAGCAGTGCCTCCACGGGTGAAGCTTTCTTT	CASSASTGEAFF
.	TRBV29-1	.	TRBJ1-2	TGCAGCGTTGCACCAGGTCGGGAAGGCTACACCTTC	CSVAPGREGYTF
.	TRBV20-1	many	TRBJ2-3	TGCAGTGCATCCTCCCCCGGGACTTCGCCAGATACGCAGTATTTT	CSASSPGTSPDTQYF
.	TRBV7-6	.	TRBJ1-6	TGTGCCAGCAGCCCCGGGGGCTCCTATAATTCACCCCTCCACTTT	CASSPGGSYNSPLHF
TRBD2	TRBV5-6	many	TRBJ2-2	TGTGCCAGCAGCAGCCTAGCGGGAGGCGGTAGCGGGGAGCTGGTTTTT	CASSSLAGGGSGELVF
TRBD1	TRBV25-1	.	TRBJ1-5	TGTGCCAGCAGTATGGACAGGGGATCCGATCAGCCCCAGCATTTT	CASSMDRGSDQPQHF
.	TRBV7-3	.	TRBJ1-2	TGTGCCAGCAGCCTCGGCGGGGACTATGGCTACACCTTC	CASSLGGDYGYTF
TRBD1	TRBV24-1	.	TRBJ1-1	TGTGCCACCCGGACAGGGAACACTGAAGCTTTCTTT	CATRTGNTEAFF
.	TRBV7-8	.	TRBJ2-7	TGTGCCAGCAGCTTATCCGAGGTAGTGGAGACTCCATACTTC	CASSLSEVVETPYF
TRBD1	TRBV10-3	medium-sized	TRBJ1-5	TGTGCCATCAGTGTGGGCAGGGGGAACAATCAGCCCCAGCATTTT	CAISVGRGNNQPQHF
.	TRBV20-1	once	TRBJ1-6	TGCAGTGCTAGAGATGCCTCGGGCTCGCAGAATTCACCCCTCCACTTT	CSARDASGSQNSPLHF
.	TRBV5-8	.	TRBJ1-6	TGTGCCAGCAGCTTGATAGGGAACAATAATTCACCCCTCCACTTT	CASSLIGNNNSPLHF
.	TRBV7-8	.	TRBJ1-4	TGTGCCAGCAGCCCTCCGGGGCGAGGGGGAAATGAAAAACTGTTTTTT	CASSPPGRGGNEKLFF
.	TRBV24-1	.	TRBJ2-2	TGTGCCACCAGAGCACTCGGGACACCCAACACCGGGGAGCTGTTTTTT	CATRALGTPNTGELFF
TRBD1	TRBV12-3/TRBV12-4	.	TRBJ2-7	TGTGCCAGCAGTGCCCGGACAGGGGGCCACGAGCAGTACTTC	CASSARTGGHEQYF
.	TRBV10-2	.	TRBJ2-4	TGCGCCAGCAGCCCGATGGACACCCTAGCCAAAAACATTCAGTACTTC	CASSPMDTLAKNIQYF
TRBD2	TRBV7-9	medium-sized	TRBJ2-5	TGTGCCAGCAGCTTGGAAGCGGGAGGCTCTAGGGAGACCCAGTACTTC	CASSLEAGGSRETQYF
TRBD1	TRBV29-1	.	TRBJ1-2	TGCAGCGTCGTGACAGGGGAGGGAGGCTATGGCTACACCTTC	CSVVTGEGGYGYTF
.	TRBV7-8	.	TRBJ2-5	TGTGCCGGCAGCGCAGTGCGGAAGGAGACCCTGTACTTC	CAGSAVRKETLYF
TRBD1	TRBV20-1	many	TRBJ2-2	TGCAGTGCTAGAGAGGTGACAGGGCCCACCGGGGAGCTGTTTTTT	CSAREVTGPTGELFF
TRBD1	TRBV7-9	few	TRBJ1-2	TGTGCCAGCAGCCCCCCCGGGACAGGTTATAACTATGGCTACACCTTC	CASSPPGTGYNYGYTF
TRBD2	TRBV7-8	many	TRBJ2-2	TGTGCCAGCAGCTTACCCGGGAGGACCGGGGAGCTGTTTTTT	CASSLPGRTGELFF
TRBD2	TRBV25-1	.	TRBJ2-7	TGTGCCAGCAGTGAGGACGGTTTGCGGGAGGCTAGCGGGTACGAGCAGTACTTC	CASSEDGLREASGYEQYF
.	TRBV14	.	TRBJ1-1	TGTGCCAGCAGCCCTCAGGTGCTTGAAGCTTTCTTT	CASSPQVLEAFF
TRBD1	TRBV29-1	.	TRBJ2-7	TGCAGCGACGCCGGGACAGGGAACTACGAGCAGTACTTC	CSDAGTGNYEQYF
.	TRBV29-1	.	TRBJ1-1	TGCAGCCAAGACCGGGAGAACACTGAAGCTTTCTTT	CSQDRENTEAFF
.	TRBV5-1	many	TRBJ1-1	TGCGCCAGCAGCTGGGACGGCGCTGGGGCTTTCTTT	CASSWDGAGAFF
.	TRBV6-1	many	TRBJ2-5	TGTGCCAGCACTCCTGACAGGAACCAAGAGACCCAGTACTTC	CASTPDRNQETQYF
.	TRBV6-6	once	TRBJ1-1	TGTGCCAGCGTCCCGCGGGACGGGGCCACTGAAGCCTTCTTT	CASVPRDGATEAFF
.	TRBV7-8	many	TRBJ1-1	TGTGCCAGCAGTGCCGGACAGATGAACACTGAAGCTTTCTTT	CASSAGQMNTEAFF
TRBD1	TRBV10-3	.	TRBJ1-3	TGTGCCATCAGCACCGGGACAGCCTCTGGAAACACCATATATTTT	CAISTGTASGNTIYF
TRBD2	TRBV24-1	.	TRBJ2-7	TGTGCCACCAGTGATTTAGGACTAGCGAGCTCCTACGAGCAGTACTTC	CATSDLGLASSYEQYF
.	TRBV5-1	many	TRBJ1-3	TGCGCCAGCAGTACCGAGTTCTCTGGAAACACCATATATTTT	CASSTEFSGNTIYF
TRBD1	TRBV4-1	.	TRBJ1-2	TGCGCCAGCACCGGGACAGGGGGGCCAAACTATGGCTACACCTTC	CASTGTGGPNYGYTF
TRBD2	TRBV9	many	TRBJ2-7	TGTGCCAGCAGCGTCTCTAGCGGAAGCTCCTACGAGCAGTACTTC	CASSVSSGSSYEQYF
.	TRBV24-1	.	TRBJ1-5	TGTGCCACCAGTGCCGAATATAGCAATCAGCCCCAGCATTTT	CATSAEYSNQPQHF
TRBD1	TRBV7-6	.	TRBJ1-5	TGTGCCAGCAGCCGTTCCGGGACAGGGTACCAGCCCCAGCATTTT	CASSRSGTGYQPQHF
TRBD1	TRBV6-6	many	TRBJ1-5	TGTGCCAGCAGCGAGGGGGCCCGACAGGTTAGCAATCAGCCCCAGCATTTT	CASSEGARQVSNQPQHF